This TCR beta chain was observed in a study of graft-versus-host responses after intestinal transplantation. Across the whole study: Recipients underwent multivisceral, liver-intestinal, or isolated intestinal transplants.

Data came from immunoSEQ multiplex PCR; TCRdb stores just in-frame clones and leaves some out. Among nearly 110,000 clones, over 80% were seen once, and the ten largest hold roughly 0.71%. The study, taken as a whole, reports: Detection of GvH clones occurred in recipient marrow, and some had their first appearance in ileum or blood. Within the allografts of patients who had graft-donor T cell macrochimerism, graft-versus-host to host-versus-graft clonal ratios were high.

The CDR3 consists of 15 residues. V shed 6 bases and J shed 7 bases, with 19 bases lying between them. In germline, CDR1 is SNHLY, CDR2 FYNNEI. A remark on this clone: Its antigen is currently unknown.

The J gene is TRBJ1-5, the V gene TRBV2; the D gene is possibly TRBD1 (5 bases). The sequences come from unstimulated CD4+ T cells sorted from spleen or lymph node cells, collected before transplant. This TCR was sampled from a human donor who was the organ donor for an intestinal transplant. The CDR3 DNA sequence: TGTGCCAGCAGGGGAGGATGGGGGGGAGGGCAGCCCCAGCATTTT. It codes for CASRGGWGGGQPQHF.